The 15 T cell receptor beta chains reported below all come from one sample, sequenced in a study of cytomegalovirus exposure and HLA in healthy donors. The PCR contained 60 Vbeta and 13 Jbeta primers. Assay: immunoSEQ multiplex PCR; the TCRdb copy retains only in-frame clones and omits some. The sample comprises 150,000 or so clones, roughly 82% of which are singletons, and around 6.2% rests with the top ten. The sequenced material came from PBMCs. The receptor source for this set is a young man in good health and CMV-seropositive.

The chain links TRBV27 to TRBJ2-3; 7 bases fit TRBD2. The CDR3 totals 16 residues. V dropped 3 bases and J dropped 1; count of bases not matched to a gene: 7. Germline CDR1 MNHEY, CDR2 SMNVEV (reference sequence). The CDR3: CASSLLQGGGTDTQYF. As DNA, the CDR3 is TGTGCCAGCAGTTTGCTTCAGGGAGGGGGCACAGATACGCAGTATTTT.

The J gene is TRBJ1-2, the V gene TRBV2, with D possibly TRBD1 on 5 matching bases. Germline V CDR1 and CDR2: SNHLY, FYNNEI. This CDR3 is 13 amino acids long. Trimming left V 1 base short and J 3 bases short, with 6 bases between. CDR3 nucleotide sequence: TGTGCCAGCAGTGAAGAGGGGTACTATGGCTACACCTTC. Amino acids: CASSEEGYYGYTF.

The rearrangement uses TRBV11-2 and TRBJ1-1, with TRBD1 as a possible D gene (6 bases). The CDR3 sequence is 15 residues long. From germline, CDR1 is SGHAT and CDR2 FQNNGV. Deletions cut 1 base from V and 3 bases from J, with 12 bases between. For the CDR3, the DNA is TGTGCCAGCAGCTTAGTCCGGGGGGCGGACACTGAAGCTTTCTTT. Its protein is CASSLVRGADTEAFF.

V gene TRBV20-1 combines with J gene TRBJ2-3, with no clear D. V lost 5 bases and J 6 bases, leaving 9 bases between the germline ends. The length of the CDR3 is 11 residues. Germline lookup yields CDR1 DFQATT and CDR2 SNEGSKA (reference sequence). CDR3 loop: CSAGWADTQYF. CDR3 DNA sequence: TGCAGTGCTGGATGGGCGGATACGCAGTATTTT.

The chain links TRBV10-3 to TRBJ2-7; D might be TRBD1 (7 bases). V dropped 2 bases and J dropped 3 bases, with 11 bases sitting between them. This CDR3 contains 14 residues. The V gene's germline CDR1 is ENHRY and CDR2 SYGVKD. CDR3 in amino acids: CAISEDREVYEQYF. The CDR3 DNA is TGTGCCATCAGTGAGGACAGGGAGGTCTACGAGCAGTACTTC.

The chain couples TRBV7-9 to TRBJ2-1; 12 nucleotides agree with TRBD2. After removal of 5 bases from V and 4 bases from J, the junction contained 3 bases not matched to a gene. The CDR3 consists of 15 residues. CDR1 is SEHNR, CDR2 FQNEAQ, per germline (reference sequence). The CDR3 DNA is TGTGCCAGCAGCGTAGGGACTAGCGGGTACAATGAGCAGTTCTTC. This encodes CASSVGTSGYNEQFF.

The chain uses TRBV18 and TRBJ2-1; D perhaps matches TRBD2 (6 bases). V was cut by 4 bases and J by 0 bases, with 16 bases left in between. The CDR3 is 17 amino acids. The germline CDR1 and CDR2 sequences are KGHSH and LQKENI. The CDR3 DNA is TGTGCCAGCTCACACAACAAGGGAGGTAGCTCCTACAATGAGCAGTTCTTC. Protein sequence: CASSHNKGGSSYNEQFF.

The gene calls are TRBV28 and TRBJ1-2, with 7 bases lining up with TRBD1. This CDR3 is 13 amino acids long. V was pared by 5 bases and J by 7 bases, with 7 bases of the junction left unmatched. From germline, CDR1 is MDHEN and CDR2 SYDVKM. The CDR3 loop reads CASSPNRGSGYTF. The DNA of the CDR3 is TGTGCCAGCAGTCCCAACAGGGGATCTGGCTACACCTTC.

The chain is built from TRBV28 and TRBJ1-4; no clear D gene. Trimming left V 5 bases short and J 5 bases short, with 15 bases between. Germline V gives CDR1 MDHEN, CDR2 SYDVKM. The CDR3 spans 15 residues. CDR3 protein: CASSTYWARNEKLFF. The CDR3 coding sequence is TGTGCCAGCAGTACCTACTGGGCGAGAAATGAAAAACTGTTTTTT.

As to this clone: The junction differs from germline at one of its ends, possibly a read error. The V and J genes are TRBV15 and TRBJ2-7; 8 nucleotides match TRBD2. CDR3 size: 14 residues. CDR1 is LNHNV and CDR2 is YYDKDF in the germline V gene (reference sequence). The CDR3 DNA reads TGTGCCACCAGCAGCCGGACTAGCTCCAACGAGCAGTACTTC. It translates to CATSSRTSSNEQYF.

The V call is TRBV28, the J call TRBJ2-1; tentatively, D is TRBD1 (6 bases). The CDR3 contains 15 residues. Germline lookup yields CDR1 MDHEN and CDR2 SYDVKM. V shed 4 bases and J shed 2 bases, with 12 bases lying between them. The CDR3 loop reads CASSYRAWTYNEQFF. As DNA, the CDR3 is TGTGCCAGCAGTTACAGGGCATGGACCTACAATGAGCAGTTCTTC.

The J gene is TRBJ2-5, the V gene TRBV27; either TRBD1 or TRBD2 may supply D (5 bases each). The last part of the DNA fits TRBJ2-7 better; the J call may be wrong. Germline values: CDR1 MNHEY, CDR2 SMNVEV (reference sequence). The CDR3 totals 12 residues. The CDR3 here is CASSGGSYEQYF. In DNA, the CDR3 is TGTGCCAGCAGTGGGGGCTCCTACGAGCAGTACTTC.

This chain connects TRBV5-5 to TRBJ1-5; unclear D gene. From germline, CDR1 is SGHKS and CDR2 YYEKEE (reference sequence). V was clipped by 6 bases and J by 1 base, with 14 bases between them. The CDR3 covers 15 residues. CDR3 sequence: CASNFLTTSNQPQHF. The CDR3 DNA sequence: TGTGCCAGCAACTTCCTTACTACCAGCAATCAGCCCCAGCATTTT. The whole variable domain, filled in from reference TRBV5-5 and TRBJ1-5, reads DAGVTQSPTHLIKTRGQQVTLRCSPISGHKSVSWYQQVLGQGPQFIFQYYEKEERGRGNFPDRFSARQFPNYSSELNVNALLLGDSALYLCASNFLTTSNQPQHFGDGTRLSIL.

There are a few counts of this clone. This chain uses TRBV2 with TRBJ2-3, with D possibly matching TRBD2 (5 bases). Germline V gene sequence: CDR1 SNHLY, CDR2 FYNNEI. Trimming took 5 bases from V and 6 from J, leaving 18 bases between them. This CDR3 has 15 amino acids. The CDR3 loop is CASSSLWPQRDTQYF. In nucleotides, the CDR3 is TGTGCCAGCAGTTCCCTATGGCCTCAGCGGGATACGCAGTATTTT.

The sample holds a few counts of this clone. Written as DNA, the CDR3 is TGCGCCAGCAGCTTGGGTACTAGTTCAAACCAAGAGACCCAGTACTTC. Protein: CASSLGTSSNQETQYF. The rearrangement joins TRBV5-1 to TRBJ2-5; tentatively, D is TRBD2 (5 bases). CDR1 is SGHRS, CDR2 YFSETQ, per germline. With 0 bases removed from V and 0 bases from J, the gap between germline ends came to 12 bases. CDR3 length equals 16 residues.